The 16 T cell receptor beta chains below all came from one sample that was sequenced in a study. TCRdb processed the RT-PCR reads anew with MiXCR; each CDR3 protein has one entry. The table includes more than 550,000 distinct CDR3 sequences, about 14% detected once. What was sequenced was memory CD4+ T cells from blood. The receptors derive from a female donor in good health, serving as a healthy control.

The CDR3 bases are TGCAGTGCTAGGCCGGGCGTATCTACCGGGACAACTAACGAGCAGTACTTC. It translates to CSARPGVSTGTTNEQYF. This chain links TRBV20-1 with TRBJ2-7; maybe TRBD1 (6 bases). The length of the CDR3 is 17 residues. Germline lookup yields CDR1 DFQATT and CDR2 SNEGSKA (reference sequence). V was clipped by 3 bases and J by 5 bases, with 26 bases between them.

Only a few counts were recorded for this clonotype. This chain joins TRBV3-1 and TRBJ2-1; D not certain. The ends were cut back, 1 base at V and 0 bases at J, with 16 bases in the middle. The CDR3 has 18 amino acids. The V gene's germline CDR1 is LGHDT and CDR2 YNNKEL (reference sequence). The CDR3 nucleotides read TGTGCCAGCAGCCAAGTCCTTCCCGTCTCAAGCTCCTACAATGAGCAGTTCTTC. As protein: CASSQVLPVSSSYNEQFF.

The chain has TRBV30 and TRBJ2-2, with TRBD2 matching 11 bases. CDR3 length: 15 residues. Trimming cost V 6 bases and J 0 bases; bases outside gene matches: 3. Germline CDR1 GTSNPN, CDR2 SVGIG (reference sequence). The CDR3 is CACNSGRANTGELFF. The CDR3 region has the DNA TGTGCCTGTAATAGCGGGAGGGCGAACACCGGGGAGCTGTTTTTT.

CDR3 region: CASSPSTQIVYEQYF. The DNA of the CDR3 is TGTGCCAGCTCACCGAGCACGCAGATAGTATACGAGCAGTACTTC. This chain links TRBV18 with TRBJ2-7, with D unresolved. Per germline, CDR1 KGHSH and CDR2 LQKENI. This CDR3 has 15 amino acids. The V gene lost 3 bases and the J gene lost 4 bases, with 16 bases spanning the gap. The variable domain in full, with the rest retrieved from reference TRBV18 and TRBJ2-7, is NAGVMQNPRHLVRRRGQEARLRCSPMKGHSHVYWYRQLPEEGLKFMVYLQKENIIDESGMPKERFSAEFPKEGPSILRIQQVVRGDSAAYFCASSPSTQIVYEQYFGPGTRLTVT.

This clonotype was detected ten times or more. The CDR3 loop reads CSARQGDPGELFF. The CDR3 DNA reads TGCAGCGCCCGGCAGGGAGATCCCGGGGAGCTGTTTTTT. This chain links TRBV29-1 with TRBJ2-2, with D perhaps TRBD1 or TRBD2 (5 bases each). The CDR3 length is 13 residues. Per the germline V gene, CDR1 is SQVTM and CDR2 is ANQGSEA. The V end lost 7 bases, the J end lost 6 bases, and 15 bases lay between the germline ends.

This clonotype was counted at least ten times. The chain carries TRBV20-1 and TRBJ2-5; D is unresolved. The CDR3 contains 10 residues. CDR1 and CDR2 (germline): DFQATT, SNEGSKA (reference sequence). Trimming left V 3 bases short and J 4 bases short, with 3 bases between. The CDR3 sequence: CSASGETQYF. The CDR3 region has the DNA TGCAGTGCTAGCGGAGAGACCCAGTACTTC.

This clonotype was picked up many times. This sequence joins TRBV10-3 and TRBJ2-1, with 12 bases lining up with TRBD2. Looked up from germline, CDR1 is ENHRY and CDR2 is SYGVKD. J was trimmed by 0 bases and V by 3 bases; bases with no gene match: 6. This CDR3 has 18 residues. The CDR3: CAISDLAGGQSSYNEQFF. Written as DNA, the CDR3 is TGTGCCATCAGTGACCTAGCGGGGGGGCAAAGCTCCTACAATGAGCAGTTCTTC.

This clonotype was picked up many times. The chain uses TRBV7-2 and TRBJ2-5, with D uncertain. V was clipped by 3 bases and J by 4 bases, with 9 bases between them. This CDR3 has 13 amino acids. Germline V CDR1 and CDR2: SGHTA, FQGNSA. The CDR3 sequence is CASSLALGETQYF. The CDR3 DNA is TGTGCCAGCAGCTTGGCCCTGGGAGAGACCCAGTACTTC. The full variable domain, rest sourced from reference TRBV7-2 and TRBJ2-5, is GAGVSQSPSNKVTEKGKDVELRCDPISGHTALYWYRQSLGQGLEFLIYFQGNSAPDKSGLPSDRFSAERTGGSVSTLTIQRTQQEDSAVYLCASSLALGETQYFGPGTRLLVL.

This clonotype came up a few times. The gene calls are TRBV2 and TRBJ1-2, with 8 bases lining up with TRBD1. The CDR3 runs to 13 residues. CDR1 is SNHLY and CDR2 is FYNNEI in the germline V gene. J gave up 8 bases and V 8 bases, and 10 bases lay outside the gene matches. The CDR3, as DNA: TGTGCCAGCGGCAACGACAGGGGACAAGGCTACACCTTC. It codes for CASGNDRGQGYTF.

This clonotype was seen only once. One junction end disagrees with the germline gene, perhaps due to a read error. The rearrangement uses TRBV6-5 and TRBJ1-5, with D perhaps matching TRBD1 (5 bases). Germline CDR1 MNHEY, CDR2 SVGAGI. The CDR3 loop spans 12 amino acids. The CDR3 sequence is CASQGSNQTQHF. The CDR3 DNA sequence: TGTGCCAGTCAGGGTAGCAATCAGACCCAGCATTTT.

A note on this clonotype: Germline and junction disagree at one end, which may indicate a read error. The chain couples TRBV5-1 to TRBJ2-1; TRBD2 matches at 8 bases. This CDR3 is 15 amino acids long. Germline CDR1 and CDR2: SGHRS and YFSETQ. The CDR3 nucleotides are TGCGCCAGCAGCCCCAGCGGGGGCTCCTACAATGAGCGGTTCTTC. Amino acid sequence: CASSPSGGSYNERFF.

The sample holds many counts of this clonotype. The genes are TRBV5-1 and TRBJ2-7, with TRBD1 matching over 7 bases. Germline CDR1 reads SGHRS; CDR2 reads YFSETQ. The CDR3 is 15 residues long. The V gene end was trimmed by 0 bases and the J gene end by 3 bases; junction bases not matched to a gene: 6. CDR3 bases: TGCGCCAGCAGCTTGGAGGCAGGGGGACACTACGAGCAGTACTTC. It codes for CASSLEAGGHYEQYF.

This clonotype was counted once. V and J are TRBV2 and TRBJ1-3; D unresolved. Looked up from germline, CDR1 is SNHLY and CDR2 is FYNNEI. The CDR3 contains 15 residues. V shed 0 bases and J shed 0 bases, with 6 bases lying between them. CDR3 nucleotides: TGTGCCAGCAGTGAAGCCCGGAGCTCTGGAAACACCATATATTTT. Encoded protein: CASSEARSSGNTIYF.

J is TRBJ1-1 and V is TRBV20-1, with 8 bases matching TRBD1. V shed 5 bases, J shed 9 bases, and the junction held 8 bases outside the gene matches. The CDR3 runs 12 residues. Germline CDR1 reads DFQATT; CDR2 reads SNEGSKA (reference sequence). CDR3 sequence (DNA): TGCAGTGCTCCAGAACAGGGGGAAAAAGCTTTCTTT. Translated: CSAPEQGEKAFF.

In nucleotides, the CDR3 is TGTGCCAGCAGTTTATCGCGAAAAGCCGCGGGTAGGCTAGGCAATGAGCAGTTCTTC. It encodes CASSLSRKAAGRLGNEQFF. This chain joins TRBV27 and TRBJ2-1, with a possible D match to TRBD2 (5 bases). Looked up from germline, CDR1 is MNHEY and CDR2 is SMNVEV (reference sequence). CDR3 length: 19 residues. The V end lost 0 bases, the J end lost 6 bases, and 24 bases lay between the germline ends.

V gene TRBV20-1 combines with J gene TRBJ2-3; possibly TRBD2 for D (6 bases). The CDR3 covers 15 residues. CDR1 is DFQATT and CDR2 is SNEGSKA in the germline V gene (reference sequence). V lost 1 base and J 0 bases, leaving 11 bases between the germline ends. The CDR3 loop is CSARVGGASTDTQYF. DNA of the CDR3: TGCAGTGCTAGAGTTGGAGGGGCCAGCACAGATACGCAGTATTTT.